What follows describes a single TCR beta chain. The data stem from a study of cytomegalovirus exposure and HLA in healthy donors. About the study: Findings of an earlier analysis included under 140 million unique TCR beta sequences from 170 million or so T cells. Genetic ancestry analysis placed around 76% of the 398 donors that were genotyped in the Caucasian-associated cluster.

Although they were nominally healthy when sampled, donors likely had unrecorded immune exposures. Germline CDR1 reads MNHEY; CDR2 reads SVGAGI. This CDR3 contains 14 residues. V dropped 5 bases and J dropped 6 bases, with 14 bases sitting between them. The PCR contained 60 Vbeta and 13 Jbeta primers. Sequenced by immunoSEQ multiplex PCR; TCRdb stores in-frame clones only, minus some. The listing records more than 130,000 clones. Sequenced input: PBMCs. The chain has TRBV6-5 and TRBJ1-5, with D tentatively TRBD1 (6 bases). The sequence was obtained from a man aged 35-49 years in good health and CMV-seronegative. CDR3 in DNA: TGTGCCAGCAGTACGTATACAGGGTCTCAGCCCCAGCATTTT. Protein sequence: CASSTYTGSQPQHF.